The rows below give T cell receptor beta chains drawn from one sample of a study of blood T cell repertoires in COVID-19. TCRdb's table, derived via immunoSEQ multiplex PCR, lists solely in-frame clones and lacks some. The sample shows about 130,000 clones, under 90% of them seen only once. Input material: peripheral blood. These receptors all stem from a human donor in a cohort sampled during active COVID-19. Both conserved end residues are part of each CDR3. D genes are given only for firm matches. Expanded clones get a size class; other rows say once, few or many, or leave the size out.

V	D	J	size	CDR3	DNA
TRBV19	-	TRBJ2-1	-	CASSIVGSYNEQFF	TGTGCCAGTAGTATAGTGGGCAGTTACAATGAGCAGTTCTTC
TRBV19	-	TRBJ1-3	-	CASSDAGRRSGNTIYF	TGTGCCAGTAGTGACGCGGGACGCCGCTCTGGAAACACCATATATTTT
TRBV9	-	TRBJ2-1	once	CASLSPYNEQFF	TGTGCCAGCCTGTCCCCCTACAATGAGCAGTTCTTC
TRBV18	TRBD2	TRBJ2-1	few	CASSQREDPYNEQFF	TGTGCCAGCTCACAGCGGGAGGACCCCTACAATGAGCAGTTCTTC
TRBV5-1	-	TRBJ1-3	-	CASSLGYEGNTIYF	TGCGCCAGCAGCTTGGGTTATGAGGGAAACACCATATATTTT
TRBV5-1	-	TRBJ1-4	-	CASSLGGGSEKLFF	TGCGCCAGCAGCTTGGGGGGAGGGAGTGAAAAACTGTTTTTT
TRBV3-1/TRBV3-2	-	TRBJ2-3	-	CASSQERGRQYF	TGTGCCAGCAGCCAAGAGAGGGGGAGGCAGTATTTT
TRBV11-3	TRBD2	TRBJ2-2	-	CASRPLAGVAGELFF	TGTGCCAGCAGACCTCTAGCGGGAGTCGCCGGGGAGCTGTTTTTT
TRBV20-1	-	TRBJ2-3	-	CSASSRDHGTDTQYF	TGCAGTGCTAGTTCCCGGGATCACGGGACAGATACGCAGTATTTT
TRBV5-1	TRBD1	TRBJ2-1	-	CASSLGQGEPEQFF	TGCGCCAGCAGCTTGGGACAGGGTGAACCTGAGCAGTTCTTC
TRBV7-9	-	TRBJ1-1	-	CASSFGGYTEAFF	TGTGCCAGCAGCTTCGGGGGGTATACTGAAGCTTTCTTT
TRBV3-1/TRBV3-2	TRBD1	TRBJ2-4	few	CASSQDTGQGKNIQYF	TGTGCCAGCAGCCAAGATACAGGACAGGGTAAAAACATTCAGTACTTC
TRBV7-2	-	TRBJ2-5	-	CASKGRMGQETQYF	TGTGCCAGCAAAGGGAGAATGGGGCAAGAGACCCAGTACTTC
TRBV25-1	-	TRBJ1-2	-	CAGSSLPDGYTF	TGTGCCGGGAGTTCCCTCCCGGATGGCTACACCTTC
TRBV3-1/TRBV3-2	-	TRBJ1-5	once	CASSPAGGNQPQHF	TGTGCCAGCAGCCCGGCCGGAGGCAATCAGCCCCAGCATTTT
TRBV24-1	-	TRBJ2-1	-	CATSDPSRGGHNEQFF	TGTGCCACCAGTGATCCCTCTAGGGGGGGGCACAATGAGCAGTTCTTC
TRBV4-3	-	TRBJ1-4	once	CASSLGRGGNEKLFF	TGCGCCAGCAGCCTGGGACGGGGGGGAAATGAAAAACTGTTTTTT
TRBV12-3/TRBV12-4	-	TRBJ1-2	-	CASMRGLRGYTF	TGTGCCAGCATGAGGGGACTTCGAGGCTACACCTTC
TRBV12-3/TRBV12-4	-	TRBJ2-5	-	CASSFQGQETQYF	TGTGCCAGCAGTTTCCAGGGGCAAGAGACCCAGTACTTC
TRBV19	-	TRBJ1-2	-	CASSINSGGGYTF	TGTGCCAGTAGTATCAATTCGGGAGGTGGCTACACCTTC
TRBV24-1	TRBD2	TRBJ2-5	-	CATSGGLAEQETQYF	TGTGCCACCAGTGGGGGACTAGCGGAGCAAGAGACCCAGTACTTC
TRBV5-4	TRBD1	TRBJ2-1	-	CASSSGTGVYNEQFF	TGTGCCAGCAGCTCCGGGACAGGGGTTTACAATGAGCAGTTCTTC